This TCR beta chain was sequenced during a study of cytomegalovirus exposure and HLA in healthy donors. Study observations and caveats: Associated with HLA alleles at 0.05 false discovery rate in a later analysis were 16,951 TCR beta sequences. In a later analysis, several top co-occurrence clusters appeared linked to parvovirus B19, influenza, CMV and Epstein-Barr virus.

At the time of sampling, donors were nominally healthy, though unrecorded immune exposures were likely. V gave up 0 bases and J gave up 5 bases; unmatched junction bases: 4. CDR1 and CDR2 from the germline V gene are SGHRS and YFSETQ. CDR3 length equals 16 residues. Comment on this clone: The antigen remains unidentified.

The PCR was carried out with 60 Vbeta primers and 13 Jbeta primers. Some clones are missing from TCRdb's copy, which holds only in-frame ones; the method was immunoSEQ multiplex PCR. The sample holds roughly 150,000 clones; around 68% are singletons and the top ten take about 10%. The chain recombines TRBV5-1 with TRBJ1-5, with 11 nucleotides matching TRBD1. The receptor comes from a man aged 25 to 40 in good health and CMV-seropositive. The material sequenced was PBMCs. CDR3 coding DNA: TGCGCCAGCAGCTTGGGAACGGACAGGGGGCATCAGCCCCAGCATTTT. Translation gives CASSLGTDRGHQPQHF.